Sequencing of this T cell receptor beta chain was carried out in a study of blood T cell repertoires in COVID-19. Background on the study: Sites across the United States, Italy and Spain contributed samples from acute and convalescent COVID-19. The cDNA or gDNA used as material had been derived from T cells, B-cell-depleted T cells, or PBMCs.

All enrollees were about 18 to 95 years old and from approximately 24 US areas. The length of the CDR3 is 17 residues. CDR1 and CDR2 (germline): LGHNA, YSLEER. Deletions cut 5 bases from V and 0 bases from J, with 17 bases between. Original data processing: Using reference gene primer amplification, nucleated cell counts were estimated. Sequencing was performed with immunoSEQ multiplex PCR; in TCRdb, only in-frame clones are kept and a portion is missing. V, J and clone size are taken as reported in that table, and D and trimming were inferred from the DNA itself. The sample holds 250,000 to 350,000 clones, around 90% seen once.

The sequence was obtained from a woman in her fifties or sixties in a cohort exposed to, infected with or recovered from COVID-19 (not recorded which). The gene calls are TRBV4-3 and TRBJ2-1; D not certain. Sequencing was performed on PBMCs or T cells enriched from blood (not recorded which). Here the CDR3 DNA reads TGCGCCAGCAGCGTAAGATTTGGGCAAAGCTCCTACAATGAGCAGTTCTTC. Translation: CASSVRFGQSSYNEQFF.